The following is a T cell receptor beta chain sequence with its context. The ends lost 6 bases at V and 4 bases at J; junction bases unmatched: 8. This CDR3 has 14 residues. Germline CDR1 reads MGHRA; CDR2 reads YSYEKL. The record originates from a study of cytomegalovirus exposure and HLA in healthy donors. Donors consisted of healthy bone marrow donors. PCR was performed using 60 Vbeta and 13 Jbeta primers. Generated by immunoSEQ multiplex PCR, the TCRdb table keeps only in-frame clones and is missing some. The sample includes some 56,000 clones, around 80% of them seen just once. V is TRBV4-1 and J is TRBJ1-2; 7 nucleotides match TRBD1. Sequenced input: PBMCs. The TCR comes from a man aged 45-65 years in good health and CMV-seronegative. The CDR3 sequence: CASSRDSGTYGYTF. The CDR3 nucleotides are TGCGCCAGCAGTCGGGACAGTGGGACCTATGGCTACACCTTC.